These T cell receptor beta chains were read from a single sample in a study of CXCR3-negative and CXCR3-positive naive CD8 T cells. TCRdb reanalyzed the 5' RACE reads and collapses them to one entry per CDR3 protein, without DNA. Recorded for this sample: approximately 100,000 distinct CDR3 sequences. Sequencing was done on a sample of naive CXCR3+ CD8+ T cells from blood. Receptors were obtained from a human donor in good health. Some clones in this sample may be carry-over from other donors' samples. CDR3s include the opening cysteine and the closing phenylalanine or tryptophan. Each record gives: J gene, V gene, CDR3 protein.

J: TRBJ1-1
V: TRBV9
CDR3: CASSGRPGDTEAFF

J: TRBJ2-7
V: TRBV29-1
CDR3: CSVEDSEYEQYF

J: TRBJ2-3
V: TRBV7-3
CDR3: CASSGKITDTQYF

J: TRBJ1-2
V: TRBV7-3
CDR3: CASSINGQGGYGYTF

J: TRBJ1-5
V: TRBV25-1
CDR3: CASSAPGWRQPQHF

J: TRBJ1-1
V: TRBV13
CDR3: CASSLWGPLPGEAFF

J: TRBJ2-1
V: TRBV29-1
CDR3: CSVEGVASGSDEQFF

J: TRBJ2-1
V: TRBV3-1
CDR3: CASRSREGETYNEQFF

J: TRBJ2-7
V: TRBV27
CDR3: CASSPRTANYEQYF

J: TRBJ2-2
V: TRBV29-1
CDR3: CSVEGSNTGELFF

J: TRBJ2-2
V: TRBV2
CDR3: CASSDVLGPGELFF

J: TRBJ2-7
V: TRBV7-9
CDR3: CASSTGQGLYEQYF

J: TRBJ2-2
V: TRBV25-1
CDR3: CASSDSTGRTGELFF

J: TRBJ2-3
V: TRBV28
CDR3: CASSIGASEADTQYF

J: TRBJ2-5
V: TRBV5-1
CDR3: CASSPWGNQETQYF

J: TRBJ1-2
V: TRBV20-1
CDR3: CSARWEIYGYTF

J: TRBJ2-3
V: TRBV20-1
CDR3: CSARDPQDNLDTQYF

J: TRBJ1-5
V: TRBV4-1
CDR3: CASSQVVEGPQHF

J: TRBJ1-2
V: TRBV7-8
CDR3: CASSLGRGWNYGYTF

J: TRBJ2-1
V: TRBV15
CDR3: CATSPGREIPFF

J: TRBJ1-1
V: TRBV11-3
CDR3: CASGGTGSEAFF

J: TRBJ2-3
V: TRBV27
CDR3: CASSSGLSADTQYF

J: TRBJ2-5
V: TRBV7-2
CDR3: CASSLGWEGETQYF

J: TRBJ2-1
V: TRBV24-1
CDR3: CATSDLRDKNNEQFF

J: TRBJ2-1
V: TRBV12-3/TRBV12-4
CDR3: CASRRETGTSGTSYNEQFF

J: TRBJ2-2
V: TRBV29-1
CDR3: CSVGDTTGELFF

J: TRBJ2-7
V: TRBV5-1
CDR3: CASSLAPGTSYEQYF

J: TRBJ1-2
V: TRBV12-3/TRBV12-4
CDR3: CASKIQGFYGYTF

J: TRBJ2-3
V: TRBV20-1
CDR3: CSARELGESTDTQYF

J: TRBJ1-1
V: TRBV7-9
CDR3: CASSKPGQGATEAFF

J: TRBJ2-7
V: TRBV29-1
CDR3: CSVERQGDDEQYF

J: TRBJ2-7
V: TRBV5-1
CDR3: CASSLEKGPYEQYF

J: TRBJ2-3
V: TRBV5-1
CDR3: CASSLGWRDTDTQYF

J: TRBJ2-5
V: TRBV7-9
CDR3: CASSPYGSQETQYF

J: TRBJ2-5
V: TRBV12-3/TRBV12-4
CDR3: CASTPFQGVGTQETQYF